The subject of this entry is one T cell receptor beta chain. Its matching antigen is unknown. 13 Jbeta primers and 60 Vbeta primers were used for the PCR. Sequencing was performed with immunoSEQ multiplex PCR; in TCRdb, only in-frame clones are kept and a portion is missing. The sample holds 200,000 to 250,000 clones, about 78% seen once. After removal of 4 bases from V and 4 bases from J, the junction contained 5 bases not matched to a gene. Looked up from germline, CDR1 is MRHNA and CDR2 is SNTAGT. The CDR3 spans 14 residues. This specimen comes from a study of cytomegalovirus exposure and HLA in healthy donors. Overall study results and limits: Looking again later, the authors saw that most CMV-associated TCR beta chains seemed HLA-restricted. Most subjects' HLA-A and HLA-B alleles were reportedly predicted from TCR beta sequences. The productive fraction for most TCR beta V segments was about 90% or about 30% in an earlier analysis. A reported reduction in N-insertions relative to the approximately 690-donor mean was seen in an Asian-associated ancestry cluster in a later analysis.

The sample consisted of PBMCs. The sequence came from a woman aged 25 to 39 in good health and CMV-seronegative. The chain uses TRBV6-4 and TRBJ1-1, with 8 positions matching TRBD1. CDR3: CASSADRDFTEAFF. For the CDR3, the DNA is TGTGCCAGCAGTGCGGACAGGGATTTCACTGAAGCTTTCTTT.